These 2 T cell receptor beta chains originate from one sample sequenced in a study of cytomegalovirus exposure and HLA in healthy donors. The PCR had 60 Vbeta and 13 Jbeta primers. Assay: immunoSEQ multiplex PCR; the TCRdb copy retains only in-frame clones and omits some. This sample has approximately 140,000 clones, with around 79% found just once. The sample taken for sequencing was PBMCs. These receptors all come from a male donor in good health and CMV-seronegative.

This clone was observed a few times. The J gene is TRBJ1-2, the V gene TRBV30; 7 bases are shared with TRBD1. This CDR3 region has 12 residues. CDR1 is GTSNPN and CDR2 is SVGIG in the germline V gene (reference sequence). The trim removed 5 bases at V and 4 bases at J, leaving 4 bases unmatched. CDR3 region: CAWAYRGYGYTF. CDR3 sequence (DNA): TGTGCCTGGGCTTACAGGGGCTATGGCTACACCTTC.

The rearrangement uses TRBV27 and TRBJ1-2; perhaps TRBD1 as D (6 bases). V gave up 5 bases and J gave up 2 bases, with 9 bases separating them. The CDR3 is made up of 13 amino acids. Per the germline V gene, CDR1 is MNHEY and CDR2 is SMNVEV (reference sequence). This CDR3 reads CASSNRANYGYTF. The DNA of the CDR3 is TGTGCCAGCAGTAACAGGGCGAACTATGGCTACACCTTC.